The T cell receptor beta chain under discussion was sequenced for a study of a mutant IDH1 vaccine in newly diagnosed glioma. The wider study: Eight vaccine injections were given to patients in weeks 1, 3, 5, 7, 11, 15, 19 and 23. Either 4-6 weeks after radiotherapy alone or alongside temozolomide, vaccination was begun.

The CDR3 covers 13 residues. CDR1 is SQVTM, CDR2 ANQGSEA, per germline. J gave up 2 bases and V 7 bases, and 5 bases lay outside the gene matches. Time point meaning: week 5, during vaccination. It was 300 ug of mutant IDH1 20-mer peptide that made up each vaccine dose, given with topical imiquimod. Concerning this clone: Antigen specificity is unknown.

Here immunoSEQ multiplex PCR was the method, and the copy in TCRdb shows in-frame clones only, minus some. The sample has tens of thousands of clones; 82% are singletons. The source of this sequence is a woman between 18 and 29 years old with glioma. Some clones in this sample may be carry-over from other donors' samples. Sequences were derived from PBMCs, sampled from a glioma patient whose treatment included an IDH1 peptide vaccine. The chain employs TRBV29-1 and TRBJ1-2; 9 bases map to TRBD1. The CDR3 DNA follows: TGCAGCGCACGACAGGGGGACAACTATGGCTACACCTTC. As protein: CSARQGDNYGYTF.